These 9 T cell receptor beta chains were sequenced from one sample in a study of blood T cell repertoires in COVID-19. The assay was immunoSEQ multiplex PCR, and TCRdb's table has in-frame clones only and misses some. The sample has hundreds of thousands of clones; 85% are singletons. The material sequenced was peripheral blood. Source of these receptors: a man aged 40-55 years with acute or convalescent COVID-19.

This chain links TRBV19 with TRBJ1-6, with 8 bases matching TRBD1. V was clipped by 6 bases and J by 6 bases; unmatched bases: 4. Germline V gene sequence: CDR1 LNHDA, CDR2 SQIVND (reference sequence). The CDR3 is made up of 14 amino acids. CDR3 coding DNA: TGTGCCAGTAGCACAGACAGGGGTAATTCACCCCTCCACTTT. Amino acid sequence: CASSTDRGNSPLHF. Combining the CDR3 with reference TRBV19 and TRBJ1-6 gives the whole variable domain DGGITQSPKYLFRKEGQNVTLSCEQNLNHDAMYWYRQDPGQGLRLIYYSQIVNDFQKGDIAEGYSVSREKKESFPLTVTSAQKNPTAFYLCASSTDRGNSPLHFGNGTRLTVT.

This CDR3 is CASSPTLAGGAETQYF. The CDR3 DNA sequence: TGTGCCAGCAGCCCAACACTAGCGGGGGGGGCAGAGACCCAGTACTTC. The chain is built from TRBV5-4 and TRBJ2-5; 13 bases fit TRBD2. This CDR3 spans 16 amino acids. The J segment lost 4 bases and the V segment lost 4 bases, leaving 7 bases of the junction unmatched. Germline CDR1 and CDR2: SGHNT and YYREEE (reference sequence). The full variable domain, completed using reference TRBV5-4 and TRBJ2-5, is ETGVTQSPTHLIKTRGQQVTLRCSSQSGHNTVSWYQQALGQGPQFIFQYYREEENGRGNFPPRFSGLQFPNYSSELNVNALELDDSALYLCASSPTLAGGAETQYFGPGTRLLVL.

The chain employs TRBV14 and TRBJ2-1; perhaps TRBD2 as D (6 bases). From germline, CDR1 is SGHDN and CDR2 FVKESK. The CDR3 runs to 16 residues. The V and J ends lost 0 bases and 4 bases respectively, with 13 bases between them. The CDR3 spells CASSQELLAPYNEQFF. The CDR3 coding sequence is TGTGCCAGCAGCCAAGAGCTACTAGCTCCTTACAATGAGCAGTTCTTC.

The sample holds a few counts of this clone. J is TRBJ1-5 and V is TRBV10-3, with D perhaps matching TRBD1 (5 bases). In germline, CDR1 is ENHRY, CDR2 SYGVKD. This CDR3 is built from 15 residues. The V and J ends lost 2 bases and 4 bases respectively, with 12 bases between them. This chain's CDR3 is CAISEGTFSNQPQHF. CDR3 coding DNA: TGTGCCATCAGTGAGGGGACTTTTTCTAATCAGCCCCAGCATTTT.

V gene TRBV6-2 or TRBV6-3 combines with J gene TRBJ2-3; TRBD1 aligns across 9 bases. J was trimmed by 9 bases and V by 4 bases; bases with no gene match: 11. The length of the CDR3 is 15 residues. Per the germline V gene, CDR1 is MNHEY and CDR2 is SVGEGT. CDR3: CASSFRGQGGSTQYF. CDR3 coding DNA: TGTGCCAGCAGTTTCCGGGGACAGGGAGGATCGACGCAGTATTTT.

The J gene is TRBJ1-6, the V gene TRBV5-4; D is undetermined. The CDR3 contains 15 residues. V lost 0 bases, J lost 7 bases, and 11 bases lay in between. In germline, CDR1 is SGHNT, CDR2 YYREEE (reference sequence). The CDR3 DNA follows: TGTGCCAGCAGCTTGGTCGCAGGCCTAAATTCACCCCTCCACTTT. It translates to CASSLVAGLNSPLHF.

The chain links TRBV30 to TRBJ2-2; TRBD2 matches 7 bases. Trimming cost V 4 bases and J 6 bases; bases outside gene matches: 8. CDR3 length: 14 amino acids. Germline V gene data show CDR1 as GTSNPN and CDR2 as SVGIG (reference sequence). Written as DNA, the CDR3 is TGTGCCTGGAACAGCGGGGCTCTATCCGGGGAGCTGTTTTTT. Its protein is CAWNSGALSGELFF.

This clone was recorded a few times. CDR3 nucleotides: TGTGCCAGCAGTGAGGTGGGGAGTGAAAAACTGTTTTTT. Translating gives CASSEVGSEKLFF. V is TRBV6-1 and J is TRBJ1-4; D is ambiguous. Trimming took 3 bases from V and 7 from J, leaving 9 bases between them. This CDR3 spans 13 amino acids. Germline-derived CDR1 and CDR2 are MNHNS and SASEGT.

V is TRBV7-8 and J is TRBJ1-5; D may be TRBD1 (6 bases). CDR3 size: 19 residues. Between the trimmed V and J ends, which lost 7 bases and 4 bases, there was a span of 29 bases. From germline, CDR1 is SGHVS and CDR2 FQNEAQ. CDR3 amino acids: CASTSRSDRGALRNQPQHF. The CDR3 DNA reads TGTGCCAGCACCTCCAGGTCGGACCGGGGGGCTTTACGGAATCAGCCCCAGCATTTT.